The 29 T cell receptor beta chains reported below all come from one sample, sequenced in a study of T cell responses to AZD1222 COVID-19 vaccine. Some clones are missing from TCRdb's copy, which holds only in-frame ones; the method was immunoSEQ multiplex PCR. This sample has 65,000 to 100,000 clones; approximately 80% occur once, and the top ten carry under 25%. The specimen was peripheral blood, collected on day 0 of AZD1222 vaccination. Every receptor here comes from an adult in good health.

This clone came up once. In DNA form, the CDR3 reads TGTGCCAGCAGCTTAGAATTTGTACGGGGTCCCAAAAACATTCAGTACTTC. Amino acids: CASSLEFVRGPKNIQYF. The rearrangement joins TRBV7-8 to TRBJ2-4, with D tentatively TRBD2 (5 bases). Per the germline V gene, CDR1 is SGHVS and CDR2 is FQNEAQ. The CDR3 spans 17 residues. V was clipped by 1 base and J by 2 bases, with 15 bases between them. Full variable domain (outside the CDR3, taken from reference TRBV7-8 and TRBJ2-4): GAGVSQSPRYKVAKRGQDVALRCDPISGHVSLFWYQQALGQGPEFLTYFQNEAQLDKSGLPSDRFFAERPEGSVSTLKIQRTQQEDSAVYLCASSLEFVRGPKNIQYFGAGTRLSVL.

The chain combines TRBV6-5 with TRBJ1-5; no firm D call. The CDR3 has 13 residues. Germline V CDR1 and CDR2: MNHEY, SVGAGI. V lost 10 bases and J lost 0, with 10 bases in between. The CDR3 DNA reads TGTGCCACCTCTAGGTTTAGCAATCAGCCCCAGCATTTT. The encoded protein is CATSRFSNQPQHF.

The CDR3 DNA is TGTGCCAGCAGCCTGCAAGAGACCCAGTACTTC. As protein: CASSLQETQYF. The gene calls are TRBV11-2 and TRBJ2-5, with D uncertain. The V and J ends lost 5 bases and 2 bases respectively, with 3 bases between them. The CDR3 is made up of 11 amino acids. Per germline, CDR1 SGHAT and CDR2 FQNNGV.

The chain recombines TRBV6-5 with TRBJ2-5; tentative D call: TRBD1 (6 bases). This CDR3 comprises 12 residues. Germline CDR1 MNHEY, CDR2 SVGAGI. V lost 5 bases and J lost 9, with 13 bases in between. CDR3 sequence: CASSPGGAAQYF. In DNA form, the CDR3 reads TGTGCCAGCAGTCCTGGGGGCGCGGCCCAGTACTTC.

The chain uses TRBV2 and TRBJ2-3, with unresolved D. Germline CDR1 is SNHLY and CDR2 is FYNNEI. Trimming stripped 2 bases from V and 6 bases from J, with 15 bases between. This CDR3 comprises 15 residues. CDR3 protein: CASSERRENGDTQYF. The CDR3 bases are TGTGCCAGCAGTGAACGTAGGGAAAACGGGGATACGCAGTATTTT.

This chain joins TRBV24-1 and TRBJ1-4, with D tentatively TRBD1 (6 bases). Per germline, CDR1 KGHDR and CDR2 SFDVKD. V shed 4 bases and J shed 3 bases, with 8 bases lying between them. This CDR3 has 14 amino acids. For the CDR3, the DNA is TGTGCCACCAGTGACGGGACACCTAATGAAAAACTGTTTTTT. It is translated as CATSDGTPNEKLFF.

The count of this clone is one. The rearrangement links TRBV5-1 to TRBJ2-7; 7 nucleotides align to TRBD2. CDR3 length: 17 amino acids. After removal of 0 bases from V and 3 bases from J, the junction contained 12 bases not matched to a gene. Germline-derived CDR1 and CDR2 are SGHRS and YFSETQ. This CDR3 is CASSLAVMGGSIYEQYF. The CDR3 DNA sequence: TGCGCCAGCAGCTTGGCCGTGATGGGCGGGAGTATCTACGAGCAGTACTTC.

Concerning this clone: A read error may produce the germline difference seen at one junction end. The V gene is TRBV5-6, the J gene TRBJ1-4, with 7 bases identical to TRBD1. Germline-derived CDR1 and CDR2 are SGHDT and YYEEEE. This CDR3 has 11 amino acids. In DNA form, the CDR3 reads TGTGCCAGCAGCTCCGGTCTGGGGACAGACTTT. Its protein is CASSSGLGTDF.

The chain has TRBV19 and TRBJ2-6, with no clear D. The V gene's germline CDR1 is LNHDA and CDR2 SQIVND (reference sequence). Trimming removed 7 bases at V and 0 bases at J, with 13 bases between. The CDR3 consists of 16 residues. Written as DNA, the CDR3 is TGTGCCAGTAACGGTTACCCCAACTCTGGGGCCAACGTCCTGACTTTC. Translating it yields CASNGYPNSGANVLTF.

V gene TRBV20-1 combines with J gene TRBJ2-7; 11 positions agree with TRBD2. The V gene's germline CDR1 is DFQATT and CDR2 SNEGSKA (reference sequence). Trimming took 3 bases from V and 1 from J; bases not matched to a gene: 8. The CDR3 is made up of 16 amino acids. CDR3 amino acids: CSASNPTSGSSYEQYF. CDR3 nucleotide sequence: TGCAGTGCTAGTAACCCTACTAGCGGGAGTTCCTACGAGCAGTACTTC.

The chain joins TRBV6-2 or TRBV6-3 to TRBJ2-7; D unresolved. Trimming stripped 5 bases from V and 2 bases from J, with 4 bases between. The germline gives CDR1 MNHEY, CDR2 SVGEGT. The CDR3 sequence is 11 residues long. The CDR3 loop reads CASSDTYEQYF. DNA of the CDR3: TGTGCCAGCAGTGACACCTACGAGCAGTACTTC.

The sample holds a few counts of this clone. The chain has TRBV20-1 and TRBJ2-3; TRBD2 matches 7 bases. CDR3 size: 14 residues. The V gene's germline CDR1 is DFQATT and CDR2 SNEGSKA (reference sequence). Losses at the gene ends were 3 bases for V and 3 bases for J; bases not matched to a gene: 6. The CDR3 here is CSASPAGRTDTQYF. Written as DNA, the CDR3 is TGCAGTGCTAGTCCAGCGGGGAGGACAGATACGCAGTATTTT.

This sequence joins TRBV4-1 and TRBJ2-3; perhaps TRBD2 as D (6 bases). Trimming removed 4 bases at V and 0 bases at J, with 14 bases between. The CDR3 totals 16 residues. Germline CDR1 and CDR2: MGHRA and YSYEKL. The CDR3 DNA reads TGCGCCAGCAGCCCCGCCCCGGCGGGAAGCACAGATACGCAGTATTTT. This codes for CASSPAPAGSTDTQYF.

The V gene is TRBV7-9, the J gene TRBJ1-3; D gene unclear. This CDR3 is built from 14 residues. Trimming took off 8 bases at V and 4 bases at J, with 15 bases between the two ends. Germline V gives CDR1 SEHNR, CDR2 FQNEAQ (reference sequence). This CDR3 reads CASDRKGKGNTIYF. CDR3 sequence (DNA): TGTGCCAGCGATAGGAAGGGTAAAGGAAACACCATATATTTT.

The chain couples TRBV7-8 to TRBJ1-2; D may be TRBD1 (5 bases). This CDR3 has 13 amino acids. Germline CDR1 is SGHVS and CDR2 is FQNEAQ. Trimming took off 3 bases at V and 4 bases at J, with 9 bases between the two ends. The DNA of the CDR3 is TGTGCCAGCAGCTTTGACAGCGCCTATGGCTACACCTTC. This codes for CASSFDSAYGYTF.

The rearrangement uses TRBV4-1 and TRBJ2-2; 8 nucleotides align to TRBD2. Losses at the gene ends were 0 bases for V and 3 bases for J; bases not matched to a gene: 12. The CDR3 is 19 amino acids. The germline CDR1 and CDR2 sequences are MGHRA and YSYEKL. This CDR3 reads CASSQDGGEVAGYTGELFF. The DNA of the CDR3 is TGCGCCAGCAGCCAAGATGGAGGAGAAGTAGCGGGGTACACCGGGGAGCTGTTTTTT.

This clone was counted a single time. The V and J genes are TRBV2 and TRBJ1-2; unclear D gene. Germline loops: CDR1 SNHLY, CDR2 FYNNEI. V lost 8 bases to trimming and J lost 0 bases, with 16 bases between them. The CDR3 spans 15 residues. CDR3 in amino acids: CASSYDDLSNYGYTF. CDR3 nucleotide sequence: TGTGCCAGCTCTTACGATGACCTTTCTAACTATGGCTACACCTTC.

This clone was seen only a few times. The chain carries TRBV5-4 and TRBJ2-3; 11 bases are shared with TRBD2. Germline lookup yields CDR1 SGHNT and CDR2 YYREEE (reference sequence). Trimming cost V 1 base and J 2 bases; bases outside gene matches: 6. The CDR3 is made up of 17 amino acids. The CDR3 loop reads CASSLLLAGAVTDTQYF. The CDR3 nucleotides read TGTGCCAGCAGCTTGTTACTAGCGGGAGCCGTCACAGATACGCAGTATTTT.

V is TRBV7-2 and J is TRBJ1-6; no firm D call. The germline CDR1 and CDR2 sequences are SGHTA and FQGNSA. Trimming left V 6 bases short and J 13 bases short, with 13 bases between. This CDR3 contains 12 residues. In DNA form, the CDR3 reads TGTGCCAGCAGAGTGGGGAGGACCCCCCTCCACTTT. It is translated as CASRVGRTPLHF.

The chain combines TRBV19 with TRBJ2-5; TRBD1 matches at 7 bases. Germline-derived CDR1 and CDR2 are LNHDA and SQIVND (reference sequence). V shed 4 bases, J shed 3 bases, and the junction held 8 bases outside the gene matches. The CDR3 consists of 15 residues. The CDR3 reads CASSTRGQEKETQYF. The CDR3 nucleotides are TGTGCCAGTAGTACCCGAGGACAGGAGAAAGAGACCCAGTACTTC.

This chain uses TRBV5-8 with TRBJ1-1, with TRBD1 as a possible D gene (5 bases). The length of the CDR3 is 15 residues. The V end was cut by 4 bases, the J end by 1 base, with 14 bases between. Germline lookup yields CDR1 SGHTS and CDR2 YDEGEE. CDR3 amino acids: CASSPHGARNTEAFF. CDR3 coding DNA: TGTGCCAGCAGCCCGCACGGGGCCCGGAACACTGAAGCTTTCTTT.

V and J are TRBV5-6 and TRBJ2-1; D might be TRBD1 (5 bases). This CDR3 is 15 amino acids long. Germline assignment: CDR1 SGHDT and CDR2 YYEEEE. Trimming removed 0 bases from V and 2 bases from J, with 9 bases in between. CDR3 sequence (DNA): TGTGCCAGCAGCTTGGAGGGGTATGCCTACAATGAGCAGTTCTTC. Protein: CASSLEGYAYNEQFF.

This clone was recorded a few times. V gene TRBV18 combines with J gene TRBJ2-4; D remains ambiguous. The CDR3 extends over 16 amino acids. Per germline, CDR1 KGHSH and CDR2 LQKENI. Deletions cut 3 bases from V and 0 bases from J, with 12 bases between. As DNA, the CDR3 is TGTGCCAGCTCACCGGCATTAGGCCTAGCCAAAAACATTCAGTACTTC. The encoded protein is CASSPALGLAKNIQYF. Complete variable domain (other parts from reference TRBV18 and TRBJ2-4): NAGVMQNPRHLVRRRGQEARLRCSPMKGHSHVYWYRQLPEEGLKFMVYLQKENIIDESGMPKERFSAEFPKEGPSILRIQQVVRGDSAAYFCASSPALGLAKNIQYFGAGTRLSVL.

This sequence joins TRBV27 and TRBJ1-2; 10 nucleotides align to TRBD1. Unmatched junction bases numbered 8, after V lost 4 bases and J lost 3 bases. This CDR3 contains 16 residues. The germline CDR1 and CDR2 sequences are MNHEY and SMNVEV (reference sequence). The chain's CDR3 is CASSSYRQGADYGYTF. The CDR3 nucleotides are TGTGCCAGCAGTTCTTACCGACAGGGGGCGGACTATGGCTACACCTTC.

V is TRBV6-5 and J is TRBJ2-1; 8 nucleotides match TRBD2. With 5 bases clipped from V and 4 bases from J, the junction kept 7 bases outside the gene matches. The length of the CDR3 is 15 residues. CDR1 and CDR2 from the germline V gene are MNHEY and SVGAGI. The CDR3 sequence is CASSPGTSRYNEQFF. CDR3 nucleotide sequence: TGTGCCAGCAGTCCCGGGACTAGTCGGTACAATGAGCAGTTCTTC.

The gene calls are TRBV4-1 and TRBJ1-5, with D perhaps matching TRBD1 (6 bases). In germline, CDR1 is MGHRA, CDR2 YSYEKL. CDR3 length: 15 residues. The germline V and J ends were trimmed by 1 base and 6 bases, with 13 bases remaining between them. The CDR3 reads CASSQGALGGQPQHF. CDR3 in DNA: TGCGCCAGCAGCCAAGGGGCCTTAGGGGGTCAGCCCCAGCATTTT.

The rearrangement links TRBV4-1 to TRBJ1-1, with D hard to call. Germline V gives CDR1 MGHRA, CDR2 YSYEKL. This CDR3 region has 15 residues. The ends were cut back, 0 bases at V and 3 bases at J, with 11 bases in the middle. As DNA, the CDR3 is TGCGCCAGCAGCCAAGAGAACAGTCTTTACACTGAAGCTTTCTTT. Translating gives CASSQENSLYTEAFF.

V and J are TRBV5-1 and TRBJ2-1, with TRBD2 matching 13 bases. The V and J ends lost 4 bases and 1 base, in that order; junction bases with no gene match: 2. The V gene's germline CDR1 is SGHRS and CDR2 YFSETQ. This CDR3 is 16 amino acids long. DNA for the CDR3: TGCGCCAGCAGCATGGGACTAGCGGGGTCCTACAATGAGCAGTTCTTC. Protein: CASSMGLAGSYNEQFF.

This clone was picked up a small number of times. This sequence joins TRBV4-1 and TRBJ2-2, with TRBD1 identical over 8 bases. This CDR3 has 18 residues. Trimming cost V 3 bases and J 2 bases; bases outside gene matches: 11. Per germline, CDR1 MGHRA and CDR2 YSYEKL. The CDR3 spells CASSQPFFGQGNTGELFF. In DNA, the CDR3 is TGCGCCAGCAGCCAGCCCTTTTTTGGACAGGGAAACACCGGGGAGCTGTTTTTT.